This section outlines one T cell receptor (beta chain) sequence together with its context. The antigen remains undetermined. These data belong to a study of response to subunit inactivated influenza vaccine. The length of the CDR3 is 17 residues. The V gene's germline CDR1 is SQVTM and CDR2 ANQGSEA. The V gene end was trimmed by 4 bases and the J gene end by 0 bases; junction bases not matched to a gene: 7. TCRdb ran MiXCR on the RT-PCR reads and lists one entry per CDR3 protein. The sample consists of hundreds of thousands of distinct CDR3 sequences, approximately 17% of them appearing once. Study-wide results and caveats: After each seasonal influenza vaccination, few new T cells are recruited, the authors suggested.

J is TRBJ2-6 and V is TRBV29-1, with 9 bases aligning to TRBD1. The origin of this receptor is a man aged 45-60 years who received an inactivated influenza vaccine. This specimen consisted of PBMCs from blood, obtained about 5 days after vaccination. CDR3 sequence reads: CSVGPGTGRSGANVLTF. The CDR3 bases are TGCAGCGTTGGTCCCGGGACAGGGCGCTCTGGGGCCAACGTCCTGACTTTC.